This T cell receptor beta chain was sequenced during a study of Graves' ophthalmopathy and Graves' hyperthyroidism. In the study overall: Prior to any treatment, peripheral blood was collected at the time of initial diagnosis. Study-wide findings and caveats: The model achieved about 64% sensitivity and over 72% specificity for ophthalmopathy progression.

Disease in donors with ophthalmopathy had moderate-to-severe activity, CAS ≥3, NOSPECS ≥4 and under 3 months' duration. Clinical symptoms, serum thyroxine, TRAb, thyroid ultrasound and orbital computed tomography determined diagnosis. This clonotype occurred many times. Its antigen is still unknown. The CDR3 extends over 13 amino acids. Germline-derived CDR1 and CDR2 are SGDLS and YYNGEE. V was shortened by 7 bases and J by 1 base, with 8 bases between the two germline ends. CDR3 regions of TCR beta were amplified from RNA transcripts. Scientists carried out first-round RT-PCR using HTBI primers and then a second-round multiplex PCR. One entry per CDR3 protein results from TCRdb running MiXCR on the multiplex PCR reads. This table has 300,000 to 400,000 distinct CDR3 sequences, around a sixth appearing once.

The sample was peripheral blood. This sequence was found in an adult man with Graves' ophthalmopathy. The rearrangement uses TRBV9 and TRBJ2-2, with D hard to call. The CDR3 reads CASLGLNTGELFF. CDR3 bases: TGTGCCAGCCTAGGCTTGAACACCGGGGAGCTGTTTTTT.